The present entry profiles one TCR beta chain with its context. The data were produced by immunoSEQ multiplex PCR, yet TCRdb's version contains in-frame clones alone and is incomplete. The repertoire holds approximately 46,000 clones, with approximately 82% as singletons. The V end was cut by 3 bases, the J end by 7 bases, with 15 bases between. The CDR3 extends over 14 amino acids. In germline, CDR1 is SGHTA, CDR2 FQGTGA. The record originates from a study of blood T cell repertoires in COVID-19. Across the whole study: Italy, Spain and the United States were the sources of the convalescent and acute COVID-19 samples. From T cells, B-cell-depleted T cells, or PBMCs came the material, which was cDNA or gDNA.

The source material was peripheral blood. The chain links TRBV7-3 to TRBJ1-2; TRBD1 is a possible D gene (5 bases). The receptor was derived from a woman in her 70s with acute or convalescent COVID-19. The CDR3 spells CASSLSAGGAGYTF. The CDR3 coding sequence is TGTGCCAGCAGCTTGTCCGCAGGCGGGGCTGGCTACACCTTC.